This TCR beta chain was documented in a study of early T cells in non-severe SARS-CoV-2 infection. TCRdb analysed the 5' RACE reads with MiXCR anew, one entry per CDR3 protein. Among tens of thousands of distinct CDR3 sequences listed, about 10% were seen once. The CDR3 loop spans 14 amino acids. V gave up 4 bases and J gave up 4 bases; unmatched junction bases: 5. Germline values: CDR1 SQVTM, CDR2 ANQGSEA. This clonotype was seen repeatedly, ten times or more. The material sequenced was whole blood. The sequence derives from an adult who was a healthcare worker with PCR-confirmed SARS-CoV-2 infection or an uninfected control (not recorded which). The chain links TRBV29-1 to TRBJ2-5, with TRBD1 matching over 11 bases. The CDR3 here is CSVADRGQRETQYF. The CDR3 nucleotides are TGCAGCGTTGCGGACAGGGGGCAAAGAGAGACCCAGTACTTC. Together with reference TRBV29-1 and TRBJ2-5, the CDR3 gives the full variable domain: SAVISQKPSRDICQRGTSLTIQCQVDSQVTMMFWYRQQPGQSLTLIATANQGSEATYESGFVIDKFPISRPNLTFSTLTVSNMSPEDSSIYLCSVADRGQRETQYFGPGTRLLVL.